This TCR beta chain was recorded in a study of human T cells and chemical hapten exposure (dated by TCRdb to about 2021). For the study in its entirety: Libraries were pooled for sequencing, and per-sample TCR yields varied mainly because of small differences in library volumes within the pool. Each blood RNA sample was used to sequence both TCR alpha and TCR beta chains. This study followed changes in the peripheral blood TCR repertoire in vivo during primary and secondary sensitization of alopecia patients to the hapten diphenylcyclopropenone (DPC). Summary of the overall study and its limitations: DPC sensitization did not change the number of TCRs with a frequency above 1 in 1000, and there was no evidence of changes in global repertoire structure. After repeated subsampling, the strength of the expansion versus patch-test correlation and the threshold at which it became significant changed.

The time point label of this sample denotes: healthy volunteer bleed at 6 weeks. Total RNA was extracted from unfractionated whole blood that had been collected in Tempus Blood RNA tubes. A handful of healthy volunteers were used as TCR sequencing controls and were bled at day 0, 2 weeks and 6 weeks. Library preparation was by RACE. The listed sequencing device is NextSeq 500. Library preparation attached unique molecular identifiers to individual cDNA molecules for quantitative, reproducible TCR counting. The study's processing was this. A median of approximately 100,000 TCRs per sample was observed, with a range of about 20,000 to 700,000. The Decombinator software suite was used to annotate the V, J and CDR3 of the TCR reads. For PS versus PT1 abundance plots, all samples were subsampled to the same number of TCRs (28,000). Expanded TCRs were defined as absent before sensitization and observed at least eight times at the 2-week time point. Using fastp trimming at Q25 and MiXCR clonotype assembly, TCRdb reanalyzed the public sequencing data and kept in-frame beta chains. CDR3 protein sequences are deduplicated, and each keeps its most common genes and DNA. For this entry, the V and J calls and clone size follow TCRdb and not the study's own pipeline. The sample data list some 31,000 distinct CDR3 sequences, and about 5.5% of these were observed just once. Of the sample, about 13% is held by the ten largest clones.

As encoded in the germline V gene, CDR1 is ENHRY while CDR2 is SYGVKD. The CDR3 covers 12 residues, taking in both the cysteine and the phenylalanine. This entry keeps only the CDR3 DNA: 36 bases, framed from base 1. The V end loses 10 bases and the J end loses 2 bases, and a stretch of 11 bases separates them. There are many counts of this clonotype. Its antigen has not been determined. Base qualities are not at hand, and no much larger clone is one base apart. The sequence links TRBV10-3 to TRBJ2-5; no D gene call is confident. The sequence was collected from a human donor in good health. Some clones in this sample may be carry-over from other donors' samples. The sample comprised whole blood. The bases read TGTGCCAGCCACGATGATCAAGAGACCCAGTACTTC. It encodes CASHDDQETQYF.